This TCR beta chain came from a study of OX40 agonist ivuxolimab in advanced cancers. At the level of the study: Patients treated during dose escalation were battling hepatocellular carcinoma, melanoma, renal cell or head and neck cancer.

Germline V lookup: CDR1 SGHDT, CDR2 YYEEEE. The CDR3 runs to 15 residues. V lost 4 bases to trimming and J lost 1 base, with 14 bases between them. Produced via immunoSEQ multiplex PCR; TCRdb's table is partial and in-frame only. The sample shows 60,000 to 85,000 clones, 90% of them seen only once. V gene TRBV5-6 combines with J gene TRBJ2-5; D might be TRBD1 (5 bases). The sequence was collected from an adult with an advanced solid tumor such as melanoma, head and neck, liver or kidney cancer. Sequencing was performed on CD4+ or CD8+ T cells sorted from blood, taken in a trial of the OX40 agonist ivuxolimab. DNA of the CDR3: TGTGCCAGCAGCCACAAACGAACAGGCCAAGAGACCCAGTACTTC. Translating gives CASSHKRTGQETQYF.